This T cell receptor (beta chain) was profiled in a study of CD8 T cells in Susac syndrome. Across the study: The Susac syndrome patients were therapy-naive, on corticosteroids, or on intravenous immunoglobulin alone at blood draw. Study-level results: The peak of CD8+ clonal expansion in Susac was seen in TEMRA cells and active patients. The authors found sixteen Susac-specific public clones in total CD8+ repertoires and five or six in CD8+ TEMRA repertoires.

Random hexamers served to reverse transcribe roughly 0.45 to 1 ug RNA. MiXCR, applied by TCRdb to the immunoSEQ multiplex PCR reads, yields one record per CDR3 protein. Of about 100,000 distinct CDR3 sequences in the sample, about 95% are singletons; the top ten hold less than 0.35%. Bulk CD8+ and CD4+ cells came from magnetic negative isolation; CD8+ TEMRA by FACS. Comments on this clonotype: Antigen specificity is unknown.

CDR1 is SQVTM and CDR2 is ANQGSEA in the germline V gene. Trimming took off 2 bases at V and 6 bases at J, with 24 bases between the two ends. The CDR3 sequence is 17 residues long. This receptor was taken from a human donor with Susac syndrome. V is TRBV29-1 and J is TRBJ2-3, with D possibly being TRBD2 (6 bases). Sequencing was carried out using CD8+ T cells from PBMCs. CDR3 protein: CSVETLARIRPSDTQYF. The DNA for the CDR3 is TGCAGCGTTGAAACCCTAGCGAGGATTCGCCCCTCGGATACGCAGTATTTT.